This T cell receptor (beta chain) was sequenced during a study of control samples from healthy donors and cancer patients. This clone was seen more than once but under ten times. Generated by immunoSEQ multiplex PCR, the TCRdb table keeps only in-frame clones and is missing some. The sample yields about 160,000 clones, approximately 90% seen once. The germline gives CDR1 SGHNT, CDR2 YYREEE (reference sequence). CDR3 size: 14 residues. Trimming removed 1 base at V and 7 bases at J, with 11 bases between. The chain combines TRBV5-4 with TRBJ1-4; a weak D match, TRBD1 (6 bases). This clonotype originated in a man aged 25-45 years in good health. Sequenced material: blood. CDR3 sequence reads: CASSLSDRSEKLFF. In DNA form, the CDR3 reads TGTGCCAGCAGCTTGAGTGACAGGAGTGAAAAACTGTTTTTT.